At least ten counts were recorded for the clone carrying this T cell receptor (beta chain). It was during active infection that Seattle patients were enrolled and then longitudinally followed. This CDR3 comprises 15 residues. V was cut by 0 bases and J by 0 bases, with 6 bases left in between. Per germline, CDR1 MNHEY and CDR2 SMNVEV (reference sequence). This sample was included in a study of blood T cell repertoires in COVID-19. Looking at the study overall: From the United States, Italy and Spain came samples of acute and convalescent COVID-19. T cells, B-cell-depleted T cells, or PBMCs supplied cDNA or gDNA.

In the authors' workflow: Amplification of reference gene primers was used by the study to estimate nucleated cell counts. Repertoires were generated with immunoSEQ multiplex PCR, while TCRdb's copy carries only in-frame clones and drops some. D and trimming were read from the DNA, whereas the V and J calls and clone size are those reported in that table. This sample has about 160,000 clones; approximately 86% occur once, and the top ten carry 7%. V and J are TRBV27 and TRBJ1-5; tentative D call: TRBD1 (5 bases). The sequenced sample consisted of peripheral blood. This receptor was taken from a woman aged 35 to 49 with COVID-19, enrolled during active disease. The chain's CDR3 is CASSLSGLSNQPQHF. DNA of the CDR3: TGTGCCAGCAGTTTATCGGGGCTTAGCAATCAGCCCCAGCATTTT.